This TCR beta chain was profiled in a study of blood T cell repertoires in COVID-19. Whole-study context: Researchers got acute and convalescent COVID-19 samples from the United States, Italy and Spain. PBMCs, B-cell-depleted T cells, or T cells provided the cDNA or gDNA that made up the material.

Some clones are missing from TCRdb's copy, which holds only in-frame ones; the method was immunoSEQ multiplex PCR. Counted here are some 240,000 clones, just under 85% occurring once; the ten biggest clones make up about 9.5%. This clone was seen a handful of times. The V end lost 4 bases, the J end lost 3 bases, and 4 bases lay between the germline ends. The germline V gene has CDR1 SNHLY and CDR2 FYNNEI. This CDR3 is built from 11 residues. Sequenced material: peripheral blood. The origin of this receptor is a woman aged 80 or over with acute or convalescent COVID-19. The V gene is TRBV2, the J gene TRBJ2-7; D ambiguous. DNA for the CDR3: TGTGCCAGCAGTGCCGGCTACGAGCAGTACTTC. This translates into CASSAGYEQYF.